These 26 T cell receptor beta chains originate from one sample sequenced in a study of blood T cell repertoires in COVID-19. Clones were read by immunoSEQ multiplex PCR, and TCRdb kept only the in-frame ones, dropping some. This sample has over 85,000 clones, with roughly 90% found just once. Sequenced sample: peripheral blood. The receptors shown here come from a human donor with COVID-19, enrolled during active disease. The donor label of this sample is uncertain.

The genes are TRBV7-6 and TRBJ2-4; TRBD1 agrees at 9 bases. The CDR3 is made up of 15 amino acids. Germline lookup yields CDR1 SGHVS and CDR2 FNYEAQ. Unmatched junction bases numbered 8, after V lost 3 bases and J lost 8 bases. The CDR3 region is CASSLGTGTGDIQYF. The CDR3, as DNA: TGTGCCAGCAGCTTGGGGACAGGGACTGGGGACATTCAGTACTTC.

The rearrangement links TRBV6-5 to TRBJ2-5, with 7 bases that match TRBD1. Per the germline V gene, CDR1 is MNHEY and CDR2 is SVGAGI. V dropped 6 bases and J dropped 5; count of bases not matched to a gene: 3. The CDR3 is 12 residues long. The CDR3 loop reads CASRDRVETQYF. The DNA of the CDR3 is TGTGCCAGCAGAGACAGGGTTGAGACCCAGTACTTC.

This clone was found once. J is TRBJ1-5 and V is TRBV12-5, with TRBD1 matching over 7 bases. Losses at the gene ends were 6 bases for V and 7 bases for J; bases not matched to a gene: 12. The CDR3 has 15 residues. Germline CDR1 reads LGHNT; CDR2 reads FRNRAP. The CDR3 spells CASGRGTGAGQPQHF. CDR3 in DNA: TGTGCTAGTGGCAGAGGAACAGGGGCGGGGCAGCCCCAGCATTTT.

The chain links TRBV12-5 to TRBJ2-7, with 10 bases identical to TRBD1. Trimming at V came to 2 bases and at J to 4 bases, leaving 8 bases not matched to a gene. The length of the CDR3 is 16 residues. Germline loops: CDR1 LGHNT, CDR2 FRNRAP. The CDR3 coding sequence is TGTGCTAGTGGTTTGACCCTGACAGGGGGCACGTACGAGCAGTACTTC. Its translation is CASGLTLTGGTYEQYF.

This rearrangement joins TRBV28 to TRBJ1-2; 7 nucleotides agree with TRBD1. Germline loops: CDR1 MDHEN, CDR2 SYDVKM. V trimming: 7 bases; J trimming: 8 bases; junction bases outside the gene matches: 28. The CDR3 is 19 amino acids. CDR3 amino acids: CASINRENRRQGVGGGYTF. The CDR3 region has the DNA TGTGCCAGCATCAACCGGGAGAACCGGCGACAGGGTGTAGGCGGAGGCTACACCTTC.

The chain combines TRBV20-1 with TRBJ2-1; D possibly corresponds to TRBD2 (5 bases). The CDR3 loop spans 12 amino acids. V lost 3 bases and J lost 9, with 12 bases in between. Germline loops: CDR1 DFQATT, CDR2 SNEGSKA (reference sequence). CDR3 nucleotide sequence: TGCAGTGCTAGTCGGGAATATTCTGAGCAGTTCTTC. This gives the protein CSASREYSEQFF.

The rearrangement joins TRBV5-1 to TRBJ2-1; the match to TRBD2 covers 9 bases. Germline CDR1 SGHRS, CDR2 YFSETQ. After removal of 0 bases from V and 9 bases from J, the junction contained 4 bases not matched to a gene. This CDR3 contains 14 residues. CDR3 sequence reads: CASSLELAGSEQFF. CDR3 coding DNA: TGCGCCAGCAGCTTGGAACTAGCGGGCTCTGAGCAGTTCTTC.

This chain connects TRBV3-1 (or the pseudogene TRBV3-2) to TRBJ1-4; 8 bases map to TRBD1. Germline lookup yields CDR1 LGHDT and CDR2 YNNKEL (reference sequence). CDR3 length: 16 amino acids. V shed 4 bases and J 3 bases; nucleotides not matched to a gene: 7. Written as DNA, the CDR3 is TGTGCCAGCAGCCCTGTTACAGGGGGTCCTAATGAAAAACTGTTTTTT. Translation: CASSPVTGGPNEKLFF.

V gene TRBV2 combines with J gene TRBJ1-5; D might be TRBD1 (5 bases). The germline V and J ends were trimmed by 8 bases and 6 bases, with 14 bases remaining between them. CDR1 and CDR2 (germline): SNHLY, FYNNEI. The CDR3 runs to 13 residues. The CDR3 protein is CASEAGTGQPQHF. CDR3 bases: TGTGCCAGCGAAGCGGGCACAGGTCAGCCCCAGCATTTT.

For the CDR3, the DNA is TGTGCCAGCAGTTACTCGAATCCGGGAACTCATCAGCCCCAGCATTTT. Protein sequence: CASSYSNPGTHQPQHF. The V gene is TRBV6-5, the J gene TRBJ1-5; no clear D gene. Germline V lookup: CDR1 MNHEY, CDR2 SVGAGI. V lost 0 bases to trimming and J lost 5 bases, with 14 bases between them. This CDR3 has 16 residues.

This clone has a single count. The CDR3 region is CSASGPYNSPLHF. Written as DNA, the CDR3 is TGCAGTGCTAGTGGTCCATATAATTCACCCCTCCACTTT. This rearrangement joins TRBV20-1 to TRBJ1-6; D uncertain. Germline lookup yields CDR1 DFQATT and CDR2 SNEGSKA (reference sequence). Trimming pared 3 bases from V and 4 bases from J, leaving 7 bases between. CDR3 length: 13 residues.

The V call is TRBV30, the J call TRBJ2-7; D perhaps matches TRBD2 (6 bases). The ends were cut back, 3 bases at V and 1 base at J, with 19 bases in the middle. CDR3 size: 16 residues. Per the germline V gene, CDR1 is GTSNPN and CDR2 is SVGIG (reference sequence). CDR3 bases: TGTGCCTGGAGCTTGGGGTTTCGGGGGTTATCCTACGAGCAGTACTTC. This sequence encodes CAWSLGFRGLSYEQYF.

This rearrangement joins TRBV18 to TRBJ2-2, with 8 positions matching TRBD1. V was pared by 3 bases and J by 5 bases, with 2 bases of the junction left unmatched. The CDR3 runs to 14 residues. CDR1 and CDR2 from the germline V gene are KGHSH and LQKENI. CDR3 coding DNA: TGTGCCAGCTCACCTCAGGGGGCAACCGGGGAGCTGTTTTTT. It encodes CASSPQGATGELFF.

The CDR3, as DNA: TGTGCCTGCAAGATAGGGGGCTCCATTTATGGCTACAATGAGCAGTTCTTC. Its translation: CACKIGGSIYGYNEQFF. The rearrangement uses TRBV30 and TRBJ2-1; 7 nucleotides align to TRBD1. CDR1 is GTSNPN and CDR2 is SVGIG in the germline V gene (reference sequence). The V gene end was trimmed by 6 bases and the J gene end by 3 bases; junction bases not matched to a gene: 17. The CDR3 spans 17 residues.

This sequence joins TRBV7-3 and TRBJ1-1, with 9 bases that match TRBD1. Germline V gene sequence: CDR1 SGHTA, CDR2 FQGTGA. CDR3 length: 14 residues. The trim removed 6 bases at V and 5 bases at J, leaving 7 bases unmatched. CDR3 region: CASSKRQGGTEAFF. CDR3 in DNA: TGTGCCAGCAGTAAAAGACAGGGGGGGACTGAAGCTTTCTTT.

This chain's CDR3 is CASSMSRGRWGNQPQHF. CDR3 in DNA: TGTGCCAGCAGTATGAGTAGGGGGCGGTGGGGCAATCAGCCCCAGCATTTT. This sequence joins TRBV2 and TRBJ1-5, with TRBD1 identical over 7 bases. This CDR3 comprises 17 residues. Unmatched junction bases numbered 12, after V lost 5 bases and J lost 2 bases. The germline V gene encodes CDR1 SNHLY and CDR2 FYNNEI.

The chain combines TRBV7-9 with TRBJ1-1, with no clear D. The V gene's germline CDR1 is SEHNR and CDR2 FQNEAQ (reference sequence). CDR3 length: 12 residues. V was shortened by 4 bases and J by 11 bases, with 14 bases between the two germline ends. The CDR3 protein is CASSSPAGVAFF. The CDR3 DNA reads TGTGCCAGCAGCTCCCCGGCCGGGGTGGCTTTCTTT.

A remark on this clone: Other nucleotide sequences from this sample produce the same CDR3. The J gene is TRBJ1-1, the V gene TRBV7-3; D remains ambiguous. The CDR3 loop spans 13 amino acids. Trimming took 2 bases from V and 1 from J, leaving 5 bases between them. The V gene's germline CDR1 is SGHTA and CDR2 FQGTGA. In nucleotides, the CDR3 is TGTGCCAGCAGCTTAGGTAGGAACACTGAAGCTTTCTTT. Translation: CASSLGRNTEAFF.

The chain employs TRBV7-3 and TRBJ1-2, with D uncertain. The CDR3 spans 13 residues. The V and J ends lost 4 bases and 6 bases respectively, with 12 bases between them. Germline CDR1 reads SGHTA; CDR2 reads FQGTGA. The CDR3 loop reads CASSSLEGDGYTF. Here the CDR3 DNA reads TGTGCCAGCAGCTCACTTGAGGGAGATGGCTACACCTTC.

This chain connects TRBV7-9 to TRBJ1-2; D is unclear. The germline gives CDR1 SEHNR, CDR2 FQNEAQ (reference sequence). The CDR3 sequence is 13 residues long. Trimming left V 4 bases short and J 0 bases short, with 6 bases between. The CDR3 nucleotides are TGTGCCAGCAGCTCGCCAGCTAACTATGGCTACACCTTC. Its protein is CASSSPANYGYTF. Drawing the rest from reference TRBV7-9 and TRBJ1-2, the complete variable domain is DTGVSQNPRHKITKRGQNVTFRCDPISEHNRLYWYRQTLGQGPEFLTYFQNEAQLEKSRLLSDRFSAERPKGSFSTLEIQRTEQGDSAMYLCASSSPANYGYTFGSGTRLTVV.

The rearrangement joins TRBV5-1 to TRBJ2-7, with a tentative D call TRBD1 (5 bases). Germline loops: CDR1 SGHRS, CDR2 YFSETQ. The CDR3 is 14 residues long. The V end lost 4 bases, the J end lost 2 bases, and 13 bases lay between the germline ends. The CDR3 region has the DNA TGCGCCAGCAGCAAAGACAGTTACCCCTACGAGCAGTACTTC. Its protein product is CASSKDSYPYEQYF.

The genes are TRBV19 and TRBJ1-2; TRBD1 aligns across 9 bases. Germline-derived CDR1 and CDR2 are LNHDA and SQIVND (reference sequence). The CDR3 loop spans 15 amino acids. Unmatched junction bases numbered 9, after V lost 7 bases and J lost 3 bases. The CDR3 spells CASTPGDRVDYGYTF. CDR3 DNA sequence: TGTGCCAGTACGCCAGGGGACAGGGTGGACTATGGCTACACCTTC.

The gene calls are TRBV27 and TRBJ1-5; TRBD1 is a possible D gene (5 bases). Germline V gene data show CDR1 as MNHEY and CDR2 as SMNVEV (reference sequence). The CDR3 has 12 residues. V was trimmed by 6 bases and J by 3 bases, leaving 6 bases between them. For the CDR3, the DNA is TGTGCCAGCAGACAGGCCAATCAGCCCCAGCATTTT. Protein product: CASRQANQPQHF.

This rearrangement joins TRBV6-5 to TRBJ2-7; D gene unclear. Germline CDR1 MNHEY, CDR2 SVGAGI. This CDR3 has 13 amino acids. Trimming cost V 0 bases and J 5 bases, with 8 bases left between them. As DNA, the CDR3 is TGTGCCAGCAGTTACTCAACAGAAAACGAGCAGTACTTC. It translates to CASSYSTENEQYF.

DNA of the CDR3: TGCGCCAGCAGCGATCAGGTTTCTAAGGACACTGAAGCTTTCTTT. Its translation: CASSDQVSKDTEAFF. The chain is built from TRBV5-1 and TRBJ1-1; D is ambiguous. Germline CDR1 and CDR2: SGHRS and YFSETQ. The CDR3 is made up of 15 amino acids. Trimming left V 4 bases short and J 3 bases short, with 16 bases between.

This sequence joins TRBV18 and TRBJ1-5, with 8 nucleotides matching TRBD1. The CDR3 is made up of 14 amino acids. Germline values: CDR1 KGHSH, CDR2 LQKENI. Trimming cost V 3 bases and J 9 bases; bases outside gene matches: 7. The CDR3 protein is CASSPARGHLPQHF. The CDR3 DNA sequence: TGTGCCAGCTCACCGGCCAGGGGGCACTTGCCCCAGCATTTT.